Listed here are 21 T cell receptor beta chains from one sample, sequenced in a study of T cell responses to AZD1222 COVID-19 vaccine. Sequencing was performed with immunoSEQ multiplex PCR; in TCRdb, only in-frame clones are kept and a portion is missing. Of around 160,000 clones listed, roughly 86% were seen once; the top ten hold 5.5%. The sequencing used peripheral blood, collected on day 0 of AZD1222 vaccination. These receptors all come from an adult in good health.

The gene calls are TRBV7-9 and TRBJ2-5, with D uncertain. Germline assignment: CDR1 SEHNR and CDR2 FQNEAQ (reference sequence). This CDR3 is built from 12 residues. V gave up 5 bases and J gave up 7 bases, with 11 bases separating them. The DNA for the CDR3 is TGTGCCAGCAGCCCACGGTCTCCGACCCAGTACTTC. The encoded protein is CASSPRSPTQYF.

The genes are TRBV5-6 and TRBJ1-1, with D possibly TRBD1 on 5 matching bases. The CDR3 consists of 14 residues. Germline loops: CDR1 SGHDT, CDR2 YYEEEE. V was cut by 4 bases and J by 1 base, with 11 bases left in between. The DNA for the CDR3 is TGTGCCAGCAGCCTGGGACGGAGGAACACTGAAGCTTTCTTT. This translates into CASSLGRRNTEAFF.

The chain recombines TRBV9 with TRBJ2-5; TRBD2 matches at 8 bases. CDR1 is SGDLS, CDR2 YYNGEE, per germline. The length of the CDR3 is 15 residues. Trimming took 3 bases from V and 2 from J; bases not matched to a gene: 6. CDR3 amino acids: CASSAAGGRQETQYF. CDR3 in DNA: TGTGCCAGCAGCGCGGCGGGAGGTCGGCAAGAGACCCAGTACTTC.

CDR3 coding DNA: TGTGCCAGCAGCTCCTCCGTCCTCTTCTCCTACAATGAGCAGTTCTTC. It is translated as CASSSSVLFSYNEQFF. The chain combines TRBV7-8 with TRBJ2-1; D gene unclear. The CDR3 runs 16 residues. Trimming cost V 4 bases and J 0 bases, with 13 bases left between them. Germline-derived CDR1 and CDR2 are SGHVS and FQNEAQ.

The chain carries TRBV6-5 and TRBJ1-4; D unclear. This CDR3 region has 13 residues. The V gene's germline CDR1 is MNHEY and CDR2 SVGAGI. V lost 6 bases to trimming and J lost 0 bases, with 5 bases between them. CDR3 loop: CASRDATNEKLFF. In DNA, the CDR3 is TGTGCCAGCAGGGATGCAACTAATGAAAAACTGTTTTTT.

This chain uses TRBV30 with TRBJ2-2; a possible D gene is TRBD1 (5 bases). Trimming took 2 bases from V and 1 from J, leaving 5 bases between them. Germline V gives CDR1 GTSNPN, CDR2 SVGIG (reference sequence). The CDR3 is made up of 13 amino acids. The CDR3 region is CAWSRGNTGELFF. The CDR3 nucleotides read TGTGCCTGGAGTAGGGGGAACACCGGGGAGCTGTTTTTT.

This clone has a single count. J is TRBJ1-4 and V is TRBV9; no definite D call. The CDR3 contains 18 residues. Deletions cut 4 bases from V and 0 bases from J, with 19 bases between. Germline V gene lookup returns CDR1 SGDLS and CDR2 YYNGEE. CDR3 amino acids: CASSPRATFYATNEKLFF. CDR3 DNA: TGTGCCAGCAGCCCTCGTGCCACCTTCTATGCAACTAATGAAAAACTGTTTTTT.

Here the CDR3 DNA reads TGTGCCAGCAGTTCCCCCCAGGGTTCCTACAATGAGCAGTTCTTC. Encoded protein: CASSSPQGSYNEQFF. The chain carries TRBV28 and TRBJ2-1; a possible D gene is TRBD1 (5 bases). Trimming cost V 4 bases and J 1 base, with 11 bases left between them. The CDR3 contains 15 residues. CDR1 is MDHEN, CDR2 SYDVKM, per germline. Full variable domain (rest looked up from reference TRBV28 and TRBJ2-1): DVKVTQSSRYLVKRTGEKVFLECVQDMDHENMFWYRQDPGLGLRLIYFSYDVKMKEKGDIPEGYSVSREKKERFSLILESASTNQTSMYLCASSSPQGSYNEQFFGPGTRLTVL.

This sequence joins TRBV21-1 and TRBJ2-1; whether TRBD2, the table's D call, matches the DNA was not checked. TRBV21-1 is tagged as a pseudogene. This CDR3 has 15 amino acids. The CDR3 here is CASSTGLADYNEQFF. DNA for the CDR3: TGTGCCAGCAGCACAGGACTAGCGGACTACAATGAGCAGTTCTTC.

This clone was counted between two and nine times. The gene calls are TRBV12-5 and TRBJ2-7; TRBD2 might be the D (5 bases). This CDR3 has 13 residues. Trimming left V 1 base short and J 5 bases short, with 9 bases between. The V gene's germline CDR1 is LGHNT and CDR2 FRNRAP. The CDR3 loop reads CASGLGAGNEQYF. CDR3 coding DNA: TGTGCTAGTGGTTTGGGTGCCGGGAACGAGCAGTACTTC.

The rearrangement links TRBV7-2 to TRBJ1-5, with D unresolved. Trimming pared 3 bases from V and 7 bases from J, leaving 13 bases between. Per the germline V gene, CDR1 is SGHTA and CDR2 is FQGNSA. The CDR3 runs to 14 residues. The chain's CDR3 is CASSLDSLAQPQHF. The CDR3 nucleotides are TGTGCCAGCAGCTTGGACTCCCTGGCCCAGCCCCAGCATTTT.

The chain links TRBV7-2 to TRBJ1-5; D gene unclear. This CDR3 is built from 15 residues. The germline V and J ends were trimmed by 3 bases and 4 bases, with 13 bases remaining between them. In germline, CDR1 is SGHTA, CDR2 FQGNSA. The CDR3 reads CASSFRFADNQPQHF. The CDR3, as DNA: TGTGCCAGCAGCTTTCGGTTTGCAGATAATCAGCCCCAGCATTTT. Full variable domain (rest looked up from reference TRBV7-2 and TRBJ1-5): GAGVSQSPSNKVTEKGKDVELRCDPISGHTALYWYRQSLGQGLEFLIYFQGNSAPDKSGLPSDRFSAERTGGSVSTLTIQRTQQEDSAVYLCASSFRFADNQPQHFGDGTRLSIL.

This clone was seen a few times. The chain has TRBV27 and TRBJ1-5, with D possibly TRBD1 on 6 matching bases. The CDR3 totals 14 residues. Trimming stripped 5 bases from V and 4 bases from J, with 12 bases between. In germline, CDR1 is MNHEY, CDR2 SMNVEV (reference sequence). In DNA, the CDR3 is TGTGCCAGCAGTAAGGACAGCCCGAATCAGCCCCAGCATTTT. Translation: CASSKDSPNQPQHF.

This chain joins TRBV7-2 and TRBJ2-3, with D possibly matching TRBD2 (5 bases). CDR1 and CDR2 from the germline V gene are SGHTA and FQGNSA. The ends were cut back, 3 bases at V and 2 bases at J, with 9 bases in the middle. The CDR3 is 14 residues long. The DNA for the CDR3 is TGTGCCAGCAGCTTCCGACTAAACACAGATACGCAGTATTTT. This encodes CASSFRLNTDTQYF.

The chain joins TRBV19 to TRBJ1-1; unclear D gene. The CDR3 sequence is 12 residues long. V gave up 7 bases and J gave up 3 bases, with 9 bases separating them. Germline loops: CDR1 LNHDA, CDR2 SQIVND (reference sequence). For the CDR3, the DNA is TGTGCCAGTACTCGGTATGACACTGAAGCTTTCTTT. Amino acids: CASTRYDTEAFF.

This clone was detected once. The gene calls are TRBV3-1 (or the pseudogene TRBV3-2) and TRBJ2-2, with 10 bases matching TRBD2. CDR1 is LGHDT, CDR2 YNNKEL, per germline (reference sequence). The CDR3 is 15 residues long. Unmatched junction bases numbered 2, after V lost 4 bases and J lost 3 bases. CDR3 sequence: CASSRTSGHTGELFF. In nucleotides, the CDR3 is TGTGCCAGCAGCCGGACTAGCGGACACACCGGGGAGCTGTTTTTT.

J is TRBJ1-4 and V is TRBV12-3 or TRBV12-4; D uncertain. This CDR3 is 13 amino acids long. V shed 8 bases and J shed 0 bases, with 7 bases lying between them. In nucleotides, the CDR3 is TGTGCCAGCCAAGTTGCAACTAATGAAAAACTGTTTTTT. Translating it yields CASQVATNEKLFF.

The count of this clone is one. This sequence joins TRBV2 and TRBJ2-5; 13 nucleotides agree with TRBD2. This CDR3 comprises 19 residues. Unmatched junction bases numbered 13, after V lost 6 bases and J lost 0 bases. Germline V gene lookup returns CDR1 SNHLY and CDR2 FYNNEI. As DNA, the CDR3 is TGTGCCAGCAGAGCTCGGACTAGCGGGAGACAAACCTACCAAGAGACCCAGTACTTC. This sequence encodes CASRARTSGRQTYQETQYF.

V usage is TRBV19 and J usage is TRBJ2-2; D possibly matches TRBD1 or TRBD2 (5 bases each). This CDR3 has 15 residues. V was trimmed by 3 bases and J by 2 bases, leaving 10 bases between them. Germline assignment: CDR1 LNHDA and CDR2 SQIVND (reference sequence). The CDR3 here is CASSIRGDNTGELFF. The CDR3 DNA sequence: TGTGCCAGTAGTATCCGAGGGGATAACACCGGGGAGCTGTTTTTT.

The V and J genes are TRBV7-9 and TRBJ1-1, with D possibly being TRBD1 (6 bases). This CDR3 has 15 amino acids. V gave up 3 bases and J gave up 0 bases, with 11 bases separating them. CDR1 and CDR2 from the germline V gene are SEHNR and FQNEAQ (reference sequence). The CDR3 reads CASSFVQGLNTEAFF. The CDR3, as DNA: TGTGCCAGCAGCTTTGTACAGGGTTTGAACACTGAAGCTTTCTTT.

The chain employs TRBV6-5 and TRBJ2-1; perhaps TRBD1 as D (6 bases). CDR1 MNHEY and CDR2 SVGAGI come from the germline V gene. CDR3 size: 13 residues. Trimming stripped 7 bases from V and 1 base from J, with 8 bases between. CDR3 DNA sequence: TGTGCCAGCAACAGGGAGTCCTACAATGAGCAGTTCTTC. It encodes CASNRESYNEQFF.